The 19 T cell receptor beta chains below were found in one sample sequenced in a study of control samples from healthy donors and cancer patients. Sequencing was performed with immunoSEQ multiplex PCR; in TCRdb, only in-frame clones are kept and a portion is missing. The sample consists of 150,000 or so clones, under 95% of them appearing once. The specimen was blood. All receptors come from a man younger than 30 in good health.

The chain couples TRBV28 to TRBJ2-1; no definite D call. In germline, CDR1 is MDHEN, CDR2 SYDVKM. V lost 3 bases and J 4 bases, leaving 10 bases between the germline ends. This CDR3 is 14 amino acids long. The CDR3 DNA reads as TGTGCCAGCAGTTTGCGCGAAGGGTACAATGAGCAGTTCTTC. Encoded protein: CASSLREGYNEQFF. Filled out from reference TRBV28 and TRBJ2-1, the complete variable domain reads DVKVTQSSRYLVKRTGEKVFLECVQDMDHENMFWYRQDPGLGLRLIYFSYDVKMKEKGDIPEGYSVSREKKERFSLILESASTNQTSMYLCASSLREGYNEQFFGPGTRLTVL.

This clone has only one observation. The chain employs TRBV28 and TRBJ2-4; no definite D call. Between the trimmed V and J ends, which lost 6 bases and 10 bases, there was a span of 19 bases. The CDR3 runs 14 residues. Germline assignment: CDR1 MDHEN and CDR2 SYDVKM. The CDR3 bases are TGTGCCAGCAGCCCAATTTCGACCGCCTATATTCAGTACTTC. Translating it yields CASSPISTAYIQYF.

This clone was recorded only once. The V gene is TRBV19, the J gene TRBJ1-4; D may be TRBD1 (5 bases). This CDR3 has 14 amino acids. Trimming cost V 6 bases and J 0 bases, with 8 bases left between them. Per the germline V gene, CDR1 is LNHDA and CDR2 is SQIVND (reference sequence). The CDR3 region has the DNA TGTGCCAGTAGCCGACAGTCAACTAATGAAAAACTGTTTTTT. Its translation is CASSRQSTNEKLFF. Looking up the rest from reference TRBV19 and TRBJ1-4 gives the full variable domain: DGGITQSPKYLFRKEGQNVTLSCEQNLNHDAMYWYRQDPGQGLRLIYYSQIVNDFQKGDIAEGYSVSREKKESFPLTVTSAQKNPTAFYLCASSRQSTNEKLFFGSGTQLSVL.

This clone has just a few counts. The chain recombines TRBV28 with TRBJ1-5, with a possible D match to TRBD1 (6 bases). Trimming took 4 bases from V and 6 from J, leaving 22 bases between them. CDR3 length equals 17 residues. From germline, CDR1 is MDHEN and CDR2 SYDVKM. CDR3 bases: TGTGCCAGCAGTTCCCCCCAGGGGACACCTTTCGGTCAGCCCCAGCATTTT. Amino acid sequence: CASSSPQGTPFGQPQHF.

V usage is TRBV10-2 and J usage is TRBJ1-4, with 8 nucleotides matching TRBD1. Germline values: CDR1 WSHSY, CDR2 SAAADI. The CDR3 sequence is 18 residues long. With V trimmed by 4 bases and J by 3 bases, 13 bases remained unmatched. CDR3 sequence (DNA): TGCGCCAGCAGTGTGGGACAGGACTTCGAGTTGTCTAATGAAAAACTGTTTTTT. Protein: CASSVGQDFELSNEKLFF.

The rearrangement uses TRBV2 and TRBJ2-4, with a possible D match to TRBD2 (6 bases). Trimming took off 1 base at V and 1 base at J, with 11 bases between the two ends. Germline V gives CDR1 SNHLY, CDR2 FYNNEI. The CDR3 spans 16 residues. In DNA form, the CDR3 reads TGTGCCAGCAGTGAAGGCCAAGGGAGGGCCAAAAACATTCAGTACTTC. Its protein is CASSEGQGRAKNIQYF.

This chain's CDR3 is CASSFFKGEKLFF. CDR3 bases: TGTGCCAGCAGTTTCTTTAAAGGGGAAAAACTGTTTTTT. The chain couples TRBV12-3 or TRBV12-4 to TRBJ1-4; no clear D. V shed 3 bases and J shed 8 bases, with 10 bases lying between them. The CDR3 extends over 13 amino acids.

This chain uses TRBV13 with TRBJ2-1; 12 positions match TRBD2. The CDR3 is made up of 17 amino acids. The junction had 5 bases not matched to a gene; V was cut back by 5 bases and J by 0 bases. The V gene's germline CDR1 is PRHDT and CDR2 FYEKMQ (reference sequence). CDR3 in amino acids: CASSATSGGPSYNEQFF. The CDR3 DNA reads as TGTGCCAGCAGCGCCACTAGCGGGGGGCCCTCCTACAATGAGCAGTTCTTC.

V gene TRBV6-6 combines with J gene TRBJ1-4; 10 nucleotides agree with TRBD1. With V trimmed by 6 bases and J by 6 bases, 4 bases remained unmatched. CDR1 is MNHNY and CDR2 is SVGAGI in the germline V gene (reference sequence). There are 14 residues in the CDR3. The CDR3 reads CASSGQGDDEKLFF. The CDR3 DNA is TGTGCCAGCAGCGGACAGGGGGATGATGAAAAACTGTTTTTT.

CDR3 coding DNA: TGTGCCTGGAGTCCCGGTTGGGCGTACGAGCAGTACTTC. Translating it yields CAWSPGWAYEQYF. This chain connects TRBV30 to TRBJ2-7; D is ambiguous. Trimming took 2 bases from V and 4 from J, leaving 12 bases between them. The germline CDR1 and CDR2 sequences are GTSNPN and SVGIG (reference sequence). The CDR3 covers 13 residues.

The rearrangement uses TRBV11-2 and TRBJ2-5; D could derive from TRBD1 or TRBD2 (5 bases each). Germline CDR1 reads SGHAT; CDR2 reads FQNNGV. The germline V and J ends were trimmed by 5 bases and 3 bases, with 16 bases remaining between them. The CDR3 is made up of 15 amino acids. The CDR3 protein is CASSRRRGDEETQYF. In nucleotides, the CDR3 is TGTGCCAGCAGCCGTCGGCGAGGGGACGAAGAGACCCAGTACTTC.

The chain combines TRBV19 with TRBJ1-5, with D perhaps matching TRBD1 (6 bases). Germline CDR1 is LNHDA and CDR2 is SQIVND (reference sequence). The CDR3 spans 15 residues. Between the trimmed V and J ends, which lost 5 bases and 0 bases, there was a span of 11 bases. The CDR3: CASSWSGDSNQPQHF. The CDR3 DNA is TGTGCCAGTAGTTGGTCAGGGGATAGCAATCAGCCCCAGCATTTT.

This chain uses TRBV29-1 with TRBJ1-1; D not certain. This CDR3 spans 11 amino acids. Per the germline V gene, CDR1 is SQVTM and CDR2 is ANQGSEA. The ends were cut back, 4 bases at V and 0 bases at J, with 3 bases in the middle. Here the CDR3 reads CSVVVNTEAFF. The CDR3 DNA reads TGCAGCGTTGTAGTGAACACTGAAGCTTTCTTT.

This clone was observed once. This chain connects TRBV6-5 to TRBJ1-4; D is undetermined. The CDR3 consists of 14 residues. The germline V gene has CDR1 MNHEY and CDR2 SVGAGI. V shed 6 bases and J shed 0 bases, with 8 bases lying between them. The CDR3 region is CASSGPSTNEKLFF. CDR3 sequence (DNA): TGTGCCAGCAGCGGACCGTCAACTAATGAAAAACTGTTTTTT.

This sequence joins TRBV7-3 and TRBJ2-5, with TRBD2 identical over 7 bases. Germline CDR1 is SGHTA and CDR2 is FQGTGA. The CDR3 has 15 residues. V was clipped by 4 bases and J by 4 bases; unmatched bases: 9. The CDR3 region has the DNA TGTGCCAGCAGCTCCCTGGGCGGGAGCGGAGAGACCCAGTACTTC. It codes for CASSSLGGSGETQYF.

This clone was seen only once. The chain has TRBV9 and TRBJ1-1; no clear D. Germline CDR1 reads SGDLS; CDR2 reads YYNGEE. The length of the CDR3 is 15 residues. The V and J ends lost 0 bases and 0 bases respectively, with 9 bases between them. As DNA, the CDR3 is TGTGCCAGCAGCGTAGCGGGTCCGATGAACACTGAAGCTTTCTTT. Its protein is CASSVAGPMNTEAFF.

This chain joins TRBV9 and TRBJ2-2; 7 nucleotides align to TRBD2. CDR1 and CDR2 (germline): SGDLS, YYNGEE. With V trimmed by 3 bases and J by 4 bases, 3 bases remained unmatched. The CDR3 length is 14 residues. This CDR3 is CASSAAGVTGELFF. As DNA, the CDR3 is TGTGCCAGCAGCGCCGCGGGGGTCACCGGGGAGCTGTTTTTT.

The rearrangement uses TRBV29-1 and TRBJ2-1, with TRBD2 matching over 16 bases. This CDR3 is built from 18 residues. Germline values: CDR1 SQVTM, CDR2 ANQGSEA. J lost 4 bases, V lost 7 bases, and 13 bases had no gene match. In DNA, the CDR3 is TGCAGCGGATCGACCCCGGGACTAGCGGGAGGGAGGTACAATGAGCAGTTCTTC. Its translation is CSGSTPGLAGGRYNEQFF.

The chain employs TRBV5-8 and TRBJ2-2; 12 bases map to TRBD2. The germline gives CDR1 SGHTS, CDR2 YDEGEE. The CDR3 runs 18 residues. V was pared by 2 bases and J by 1 base, with 6 bases of the junction left unmatched. DNA of the CDR3: TGTGCCAGCAGCTTCACCGGGACTAGCGGGTGGAACACCGGGGAGCTGTTTTTT. This encodes CASSFTGTSGWNTGELFF.